This T cell receptor beta chain was identified during a study of long-term antiretroviral therapy in people with HIV. The study's findings and limits: In HIV, the repertoires covered a tighter span of CDR3 lengths than in controls.

Survey level was the resolution at which the v3.0 immunoSEQ assay ran. Data came from immunoSEQ multiplex PCR; TCRdb stores just in-frame clones and leaves some out. The sample consists of about 11,000 clones, roughly 79% of them appearing once. In germline, CDR1 is MGHDK, CDR2 SYGVNS. The CDR3 extends over 13 amino acids. With 7 bases removed from V and 1 base from J, the gap between germline ends came to 8 bases. Details on this clone: The antigen remains undetermined.

Material: unsorted PBMCs, obtained at the start of antiretroviral therapy, before treatment. This sequence was found in a man aged 30 to 39 with HIV. The chain has TRBV25-1 and TRBJ2-1; D is unresolved. CDR3 nucleotides: TGTGCCAGCACCCCTGGGTCCTACAATGAGCAGTTCTTC. This codes for CASTPGSYNEQFF.